This TCR beta chain was sequenced during a study of blood T cells in healthy people across ages. Study-wide results and limits: Estimates of diversity drawn from one million T cells were considered underestimates.

The germline CDR1 and CDR2 sequences are SGHRS and YFSETQ. V lost 4 bases and J lost 3; bases outside the gene matches: 8. This CDR3 comprises 15 residues. Peripheral blood from each donor was collected in a volume of approximately 9.2 milliliters. On this clonotype: The antigen is unknown.

A second 7 to 11 cycle PCR used barcoded and J-beta primers. Every molecule of cDNA carried a tag from a template-switch adaptor with 12 random nucleotides. One entry per CDR3 protein, called by TCRdb with MiXCR from the 5' RACE reads. The sample contains approximately 730,000 distinct CDR3 sequences, 53% of which appear only once. Input material: blood. This clonotype was obtained from a man aged 80 or over in good health. V gene TRBV5-1 combines with J gene TRBJ2-5; 8 nucleotides align to TRBD2. The CDR3 nucleotides read TGCGCCAGCAGCAAATCGGGAGGGCGAGAAGAGACCCAGTACTTC. This translates into CASSKSGGREETQYF.